The text below deals with one T cell receptor (beta chain). The antigen is undetermined. The germline V gene encodes CDR1 SGDLS and CDR2 YYNGEE. The V gene end was trimmed by 3 bases and the J gene end by 4 bases; junction bases not matched to a gene: 9. The CDR3 sequence is 16 residues long. This sample is part of a study of cytomegalovirus exposure and HLA in healthy donors. Background on the study: Of some 360 genotyped donors, about 80% clustered with self-reported Caucasian donors.

Study-wide results and caveats: There were several of the most significant clusters that appeared linked to common viral pathogens in a later analysis. Most TCR sequences were uncommon, yet certain public TCRs appeared in many donors. Reportedly, a later analysis found an Asian-associated ancestry cluster had fewer N-insertions than the approximately 670-donor mean.

It was with 60 Vbeta and 13 Jbeta primers that the PCR ran. TCRdb keeps only in-frame clones here, not all; method: immunoSEQ multiplex PCR. Of about 200,000 clones listed, around 70% were seen once; the top ten hold around 2.6%. Material: PBMCs. V is TRBV9 and J is TRBJ2-5, with 10 nucleotides matching TRBD1. The sequence came from a man aged 35 to 55 in good health and CMV-seropositive. CDR3 in DNA: TGTGCCAGCAGCGCCTTCGGACAGGGGGTAGGAGAGACCCAGTACTTC. The encoded protein is CASSAFGQGVGETQYF.